This T cell receptor (beta chain) was recovered during a study of regulatory T cells in long-lasting Graves disease. Study-wide background: The term persistent Graves' disease signified upward of 5 years on antithyroid drugs with positive TSH receptor antibodies.

Regarding the study as a whole: Analysis covered peripheral blood alone, not thyroid tissue.

This clonotype was counted only a few times. Its target is unknown. As to time point: persistent/refractory GD, antithyroid drugs over 5 years with positive TRAb. From PBMCs, RNA was extracted and then used to make the TCR library. The patient group derived from an endocrinology department in Xi'an, China. Arm-PCR of CDR3 regions with iRepertoire HTBI primers generated TCR beta libraries. TCRdb re-called the multiplex PCR reads with MiXCR, one entry per CDR3 protein. The sample shows approximately 690,000 distinct CDR3 sequences, approximately 31% of them seen only once. This sequence originates from a female donor with Graves disease. The specimen was peripheral blood mononuclear cells (PBMCs), collected when the disease was refractory, from a patient treated with antithyroid drugs.

The DNA of the CDR3 is TGCAGGGGACTAGCGGGAGGTAGTGGCGAGCAGTACTTC. Translating gives CRGLAGGSGEQYF. This chain joins TRBV20-1 and TRBJ2-7, with TRBD2 matching over 15 bases. CDR3 length equals 13 residues. Germline V gene lookup returns CDR1 DFQATT and CDR2 SNEGSKA (reference sequence).